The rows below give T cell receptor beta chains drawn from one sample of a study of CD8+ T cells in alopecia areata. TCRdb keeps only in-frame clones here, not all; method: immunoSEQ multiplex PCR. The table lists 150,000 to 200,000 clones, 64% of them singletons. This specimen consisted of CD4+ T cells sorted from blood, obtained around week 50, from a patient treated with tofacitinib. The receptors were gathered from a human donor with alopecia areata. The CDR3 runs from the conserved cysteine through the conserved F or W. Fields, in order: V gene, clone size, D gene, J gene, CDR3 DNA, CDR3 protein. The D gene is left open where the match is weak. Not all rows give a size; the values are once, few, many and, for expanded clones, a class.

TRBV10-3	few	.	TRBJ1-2	TGTGCCATCAGTGGAACACAGGGTAACCTTGGCTACACCTTC	CAISGTQGNLGYTF
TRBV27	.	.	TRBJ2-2	TGTGCCAGCAGTTCTCTTAGTCACACCGGGGAGCTGTTTTTT	CASSSLSHTGELFF
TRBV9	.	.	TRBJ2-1	TGTGCCAGCAGTCCCTACAATGAGCAGTTCTTC	CASSPYNEQFF
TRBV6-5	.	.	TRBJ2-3	TGTGCCAGCAGGGACCCACATAAAAGCACAGATACGCAGTATTTT	CASRDPHKSTDTQYF
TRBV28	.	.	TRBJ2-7	TGTGCCAGCAGGTCGGACAGCTACGAGCAGTACTTC	CASRSDSYEQYF
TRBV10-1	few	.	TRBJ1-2	TGCGCCACCAGCCGGACAGTGGACTATGGCTACACCTTC	CATSRTVDYGYTF
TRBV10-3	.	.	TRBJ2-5	TGTGCCATCAGTGAGCCGGGCACGCAAGAGACCCAGTACTTC	CAISEPGTQETQYF
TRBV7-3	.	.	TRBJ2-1	TGTGCCAGCAGCCCCAGCGGCTTAGAGCAGTTCTTC	CASSPSGLEQFF
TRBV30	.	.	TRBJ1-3	TGTGCCTGGGATATCCTCTCTGGAAACACCATATATTTT	CAWDILSGNTIYF
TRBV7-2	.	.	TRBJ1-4	TGTGCCAGCAGCTCCCCGCGAGGGGGGACTAATGAAAAACTGTTTTTT	CASSSPRGGTNEKLFF
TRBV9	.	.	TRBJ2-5	TGTGCCAGCAGCGTAGCCATGCGGAACCAAGAGACCCAGTACTTC	CASSVAMRNQETQYF
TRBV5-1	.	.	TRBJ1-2	TGCGCCAGCAGCAAGGGGACAAGAGACTATGGCTACACCTTC	CASSKGTRDYGYTF
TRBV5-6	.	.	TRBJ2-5	TGTGCCAGCAGCTTATGGATACAAGAGACCCAGTACTTC	CASSLWIQETQYF
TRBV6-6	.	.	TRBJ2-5	TGTGCCATATACCCATGGGGGCTTAAGACCCAGTACTTC	CAIYPWGLKTQYF
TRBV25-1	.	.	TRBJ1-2	TGTGCCAGCAGTTTCGGACAAAACTATGGCTACACCTTC	CASSFGQNYGYTF
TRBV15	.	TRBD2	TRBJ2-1	TGTGCCACCAGCAGAGCTGGCGGGGGCAATGAGCAGTTCTTC	CATSRAGGGNEQFF
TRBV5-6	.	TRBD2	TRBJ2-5	TGTGCCAGCAGATCAGGACTAGCGGGGGGGCGCGAGACCCAGTACTTC	CASRSGLAGGRETQYF
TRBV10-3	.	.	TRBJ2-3	TGTGCCAAAGATAGGACAGAGACACGACCAGATACGCAGTATTTT	CAKDRTETRPDTQYF
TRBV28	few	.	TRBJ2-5	TGTGCCAGCCGGGGGGAGACCCAGTACTTC	CASRGETQYF
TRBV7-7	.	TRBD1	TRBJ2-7	TGTGCCAGCAGCCCGGGACAGGGGATGGACGAGCAGTACTTC	CASSPGQGMDEQYF
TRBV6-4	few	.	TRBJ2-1	TGTGCCACCCGAGGCGGGGCCCAAAATGAGCAGTTCTTC	CATRGGAQNEQFF
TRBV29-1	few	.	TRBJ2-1	TGCAGCGTTGGCGGGGTACACAATGAGCAGTTCTTC	CSVGGVHNEQFF
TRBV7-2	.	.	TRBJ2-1	TGTGCCAGCAGCTTGCCCGGGACGGCGAACAATGAGCAGTTCTTC	CASSLPGTANNEQFF
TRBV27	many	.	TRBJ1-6	TGTGCCAGCAGGGCAGGACGTTCACCCCTCCACTTT	CASRAGRSPLHF
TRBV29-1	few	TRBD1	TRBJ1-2	TGCAGCGCAGCGACAGGGAATGGAGGAGGCTACACCTTC	CSAATGNGGGYTF
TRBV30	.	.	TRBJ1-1	TGTGCCTGGAGTTTGACAGGTCGCACTGAAGCTTTCTTT	CAWSLTGRTEAFF
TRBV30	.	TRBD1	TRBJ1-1	TGTGCCTGGAGGTTACAGGGGGCTGAAGCTTTCTTT	CAWRLQGAEAFF
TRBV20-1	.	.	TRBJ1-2	TGCAGTGCTATTGTGGGGTTAGGCTACACCTTC	CSAIVGLGYTF
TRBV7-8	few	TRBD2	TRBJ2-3	TGTGCCAGCGGCCCCCCGGGGGGGACAGATACGCAGTATTTT	CASGPPGGTDTQYF
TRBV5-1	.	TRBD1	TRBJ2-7	TGCGCCAGCAGCTCCGGACAGGGGACCTACTACGAGCAGTACTTC	CASSSGQGTYYEQYF
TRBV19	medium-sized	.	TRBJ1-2	TGTGCCAGTAGAATGGACGTCAACTATGGCTACACCTTC	CASRMDVNYGYTF
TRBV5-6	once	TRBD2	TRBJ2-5	TGTGCCAGCAGCCTGGGACTAGCGGGCCAAGAGACCCAGTACTTC	CASSLGLAGQETQYF
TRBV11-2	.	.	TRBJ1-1	TGTGCCAGCAGCTTACCCCCCGGACGGAGGCGGTCGCCTGAAGCTTTCTTT	CASSLPPGRRRSPEAFF
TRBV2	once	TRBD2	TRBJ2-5	TGTGCCAGCAGGTGGACTAGCAGGGAGACCCAGTACTTC	CASRWTSRETQYF
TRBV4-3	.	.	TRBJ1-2	TGCGCCAGCAGCCAAGGGATTCGGAACTATGGCTACACCTTC	CASSQGIRNYGYTF
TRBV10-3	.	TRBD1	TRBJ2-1	TGTGCCATCAGTGAGTCGTCTCGGGACAGGGCTTACAATGAGCAGTTCTTC	CAISESSRDRAYNEQFF
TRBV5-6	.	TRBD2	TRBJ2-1	TGTGCCAGCAGCGCGGATAGCGGGCGGACGAACAATGAGCAGTTCTTC	CASSADSGRTNNEQFF
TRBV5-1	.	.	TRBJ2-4	TGCGCCAGCAGCTTGGGTCTGGTATCGGAAAACATTCAGTACTTC	CASSLGLVSENIQYF
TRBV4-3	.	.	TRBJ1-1	TGCGCCAGCAGCCAAGAGCGGGTATCGAACACTGAAGCTTTCTTT	CASSQERVSNTEAFF
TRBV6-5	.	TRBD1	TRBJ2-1	TGTGCCAGCGGGACAGGGGGCCTTGAGCAGTTCTTC	CASGTGGLEQFF
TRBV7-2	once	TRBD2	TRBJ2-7	TGTGCCAGCAGCTTAGTTCAGAATAGCGGGGCCTACGAGCAGTACTTC	CASSLVQNSGAYEQYF
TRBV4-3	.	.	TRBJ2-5	TGCGCCAGCAGCCGGTTGGACAGAGATAATGAAGAGACCCAGTACTTC	CASSRLDRDNEETQYF
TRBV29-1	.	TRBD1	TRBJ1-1	TGCAGCGTCTCTACGACAGGGCGTAACACTGAAGCTTTCTTT	CSVSTTGRNTEAFF
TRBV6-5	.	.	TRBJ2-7	TGTGCCAGCAGTTACTCGTGGCGACAGAGTGCCTACGAGCAGTACTTC	CASSYSWRQSAYEQYF
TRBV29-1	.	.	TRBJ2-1	TGCAGCGTTGAGAGAAACAATGAGCAGTTCTTC	CSVERNNEQFF
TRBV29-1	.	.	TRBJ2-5	TGCAGCGGCACGGAAGTTACGGGGCGAGAGACCCAGTACTTC	CSGTEVTGRETQYF
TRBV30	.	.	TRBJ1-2	TGTGCCTGGAGTGTGGGAATGTCCTATGGCTACACCTTC	CAWSVGMSYGYTF
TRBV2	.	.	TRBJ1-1	TGTGCCAGCGACTTAGGGTGGGGCACTGAAGCTTTCTTT	CASDLGWGTEAFF
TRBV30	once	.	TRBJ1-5	TGTGCCTTCCAAGTCCCAAATCAGCCCCAGCATTTT	CAFQVPNQPQHF
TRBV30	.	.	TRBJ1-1	TGTGCCTGGAGTGTATCCCAGGCACTCCCTGAAGCTTTCTTT	CAWSVSQALPEAFF
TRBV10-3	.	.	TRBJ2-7	TGTGCCATCAGCCCCGGACAGCCGTACGAGCAGTACTTC	CAISPGQPYEQYF
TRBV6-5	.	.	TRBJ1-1	TGTGCCAGCAGTTACGACAGTGGCGCTGAAGCTTTCTTT	CASSYDSGAEAFF
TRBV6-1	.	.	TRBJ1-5	TGTGCCAGCAGTGAAGGGGGTAGGGAGCCCCAGCATTTT	CASSEGGREPQHF
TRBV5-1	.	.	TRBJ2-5	TGCGCCAGCAGCCAGAACCTGGCGGAGACCCAGTACTTC	CASSQNLAETQYF